In this sample, the clone carrying this T cell receptor beta chain turned up a few times. These data originate in a study of T cells after yellow fever vaccination. Germline V gene sequence: CDR1 KGHSH, CDR2 LQKENI. This CDR3 contains 14 residues. V was shortened by 2 bases and J by 4 bases, with 11 bases between the two germline ends. A universal primer site and UMIs were added as TCR cDNA was made by 5'RACE template switching. TCRdb reanalysed the 5' RACE reads using MiXCR and keeps one entry per CDR3 protein. This table holds 150,000 to 200,000 distinct CDR3 sequences, about 6.2% found once. Here the sequenced sample was CD4+ T cells sorted from PBMCs, taken on the day of the first yellow fever vaccination. The source of this sequence is a man younger than 35 who received the YFV17D yellow fever vaccine. The J gene is TRBJ2-5, the V gene TRBV18; no clear D gene. CDR3 loop: CASSPMAVVETQYF. The CDR3 DNA is TGTGCCAGCTCACCAATGGCAGTAGTAGAGACCCAGTACTTC.